The 23 T cell receptor beta chains listed next were all sequenced from one sample in a study of TIL therapy for anti-PD-1-resistant metastatic lung cancer. Documented time point: pre-treatment sample, taken before nivolumab and TIL therapy. The tumor samples were excised metastases, mostly pleural nodules or supraclavicular lymph nodes. Sequencing used immunoSEQ v3. Method: immunoSEQ multiplex PCR; TCRdb's copy keeps in-frame clones and lacks some. The table records about 50,000 clones, less than 75% of them present only once. Sequencing was performed on tumor tissue, taken at baseline. The receptors stem from a person aged 25 to 80 with non-small cell lung cancer.

V usage is TRBV19 and J usage is TRBJ2-2, with a possible D match to TRBD2 (5 bases). The CDR3 extends over 17 amino acids. The V and J ends lost 0 bases and 3 bases respectively, with 14 bases between them. CDR1 is LNHDA, CDR2 SQIVND, per germline (reference sequence). CDR3 in DNA: TGTGCCAGTAGTATAGATCCCGGACTTACCTACACCGGGGAGCTGTTTTTT. Protein: CASSIDPGLTYTGELFF.

The chain employs TRBV18 and TRBJ2-7; no clear D. Per the germline V gene, CDR1 is KGHSH and CDR2 is LQKENI. Trimming removed 0 bases from V and 0 bases from J, with 12 bases in between. The CDR3 sequence is 16 residues long. CDR3 loop: CASSPPSRHSSYEQYF. CDR3 sequence (DNA): TGTGCCAGCTCACCACCATCTAGGCATAGCTCCTACGAGCAGTACTTC.

The V call is TRBV5-6, the J call TRBJ2-4, with D unresolved. The CDR3 spans 14 residues. V lost 2 bases and J 0 bases, leaving 6 bases between the germline ends. From germline, CDR1 is SGHDT and CDR2 YYEEEE. This chain's CDR3 is CASSLVGAKNIQYF. The CDR3 nucleotides are TGTGCCAGCAGCTTAGTGGGAGCCAAAAACATTCAGTACTTC.

This clone occurred a few times. The chain couples TRBV2 to TRBJ2-5; tentatively, D is TRBD1 (6 bases). V lost 6 bases and J lost 7, with 15 bases in between. CDR1 SNHLY and CDR2 FYNNEI come from the germline V gene. This CDR3 is built from 13 residues. The CDR3: CASSPTTRGTQYF. In DNA form, the CDR3 reads TGTGCCAGCAGCCCTACTACCAGGGGGACCCAGTACTTC. The entire variable domain, with the rest obtained from reference TRBV2 and TRBJ2-5, is as follows: EPEVTQTPSHQVTQMGQEVILRCVPISNHLYFYWYRQILGQKVEFLVSFYNNEISEKSEIFDDQFSVERPDGSNFTLKIRSTKLEDSAMYFCASSPTTRGTQYFGPGTRLLVL.

The CDR3 loop is CASSYRQGNVNTEAFF. The CDR3 DNA follows: TGTGCCAGCAGTTACCGACAGGGGAACGTGAACACTGAAGCTTTCTTT. The chain is built from TRBV6-5 and TRBJ1-1; TRBD1 matches at 8 bases. The CDR3 runs to 16 residues. Germline lookup yields CDR1 MNHEY and CDR2 SVGAGI. The V gene end was trimmed by 2 bases and the J gene end by 0 bases; junction bases not matched to a gene: 5.

The sample holds a few counts of this clone. The genes are TRBV7-6 and TRBJ2-3; possibly TRBD1 for D (5 bases). The CDR3 loop spans 16 amino acids. V lost 5 bases, J lost 8 bases, and 23 bases lay in between. Germline V gene sequence: CDR1 SGHVS, CDR2 FNYEAQ. The CDR3 reads CASSQGPGGPLSTQYF. Here the CDR3 DNA reads TGTGCCAGCAGCCAGGGCCCAGGCGGTCCTCTCAGTACGCAGTATTTT.

The genes are TRBV7-3 and TRBJ1-4; the D gene is possibly TRBD1 (5 bases). From germline, CDR1 is SGHTA and CDR2 FQGTGA. The CDR3 spans 18 residues. V was shortened by 0 bases and J by 4 bases, with 18 bases between the two germline ends. The CDR3 DNA follows: TGTGCCAGCAGCTTAACGCCGATCCAGGGTAGCATTAATGAAAAACTGTTTTTT. Translation gives CASSLTPIQGSINEKLFF.

This sequence joins TRBV27 and TRBJ2-5; possibly TRBD2 for D (6 bases). V was clipped by 7 bases and J by 7 bases, with 19 bases between them. The CDR3 runs 14 residues. Germline V gene sequence: CDR1 MNHEY, CDR2 SMNVEV (reference sequence). The CDR3 coding sequence is TGTGCCAGCAATCGACCGGGACTCGGAATGACCCAGTACTTC. Protein sequence: CASNRPGLGMTQYF.

The rearrangement uses TRBV19 and TRBJ1-5; D possibly corresponds to TRBD1 (6 bases). Looked up from germline, CDR1 is LNHDA and CDR2 is SQIVND (reference sequence). The length of the CDR3 is 13 residues. With 6 bases removed from V and 0 bases from J, the gap between germline ends came to 6 bases. Here the CDR3 DNA reads TGTGCCAGTAGGACAGGTAGCAATCAGCCCCAGCATTTT. Its protein product is CASRTGSNQPQHF.

The chain combines TRBV30 with TRBJ2-7; D gene uncertain. The V and J ends lost 7 bases and 2 bases respectively, with 12 bases between them. CDR1 and CDR2 (germline): GTSNPN, SVGIG (reference sequence). The length of the CDR3 is 12 residues. The CDR3 sequence is CASQGLPYEQYF. Written as DNA, the CDR3 is TGTGCCTCCCAAGGGCTACCCTACGAGCAGTACTTC. The whole variable domain, remainder taken from reference TRBV30 and TRBJ2-7, is SQTIHQWPATLVQPVGSPLSLECTVEGTSNPNLYWYRQAAGRGLQLLFYSVGIGQISSEVPQNLSASRPQDRQFILSSKKLLLSDSGFYLCASQGLPYEQYFGPGTRLTVT.

This clone was seen repeatedly, ten times or more. The chain recombines TRBV7-2 with TRBJ2-3; possibly TRBD1 for D (5 bases). Germline loops: CDR1 SGHTA, CDR2 FQGNSA. The CDR3 length is 14 residues. Trimming pared 1 base from V and 4 bases from J, leaving 9 bases between. For the CDR3, the DNA is TGTGCCAGCAGCTTAGTTTCAGGGCCAGATACGCAGTATTTT. This gives the protein CASSLVSGPDTQYF.

This clone was picked up one time. The V and J genes are TRBV6-5 and TRBJ2-2, with TRBD1 as a possible D gene (6 bases). Per germline, CDR1 MNHEY and CDR2 SVGAGI. The CDR3 totals 15 residues. The V gene lost 4 bases and the J gene lost 1 base, with 10 bases spanning the gap. CDR3 loop: CASSWDNRNTGELFF. The CDR3 nucleotides read TGTGCCAGCAGTTGGGACAATCGGAACACCGGGGAGCTGTTTTTT.

The chain recombines TRBV30 with TRBJ1-4, with 8 bases identical to TRBD1. This CDR3 comprises 14 residues. V lost 1 base and J lost 7; bases outside the gene matches: 5. The germline gives CDR1 GTSNPN, CDR2 SVGIG (reference sequence). CDR3 in amino acids: CAWSGTGQGEKLFF. In DNA, the CDR3 is TGTGCCTGGAGTGGGACAGGGCAAGGTGAAAAACTGTTTTTT.

This clone was observed once. This chain uses TRBV6-5 with TRBJ1-2, with TRBD1 identical over 7 bases. V lost 10 bases and J lost 2; bases outside the gene matches: 7. The CDR3 length is 13 residues. Germline lookup yields CDR1 MNHEY and CDR2 SVGAGI. The CDR3 loop reads CAIMDRRNYGYTF. CDR3 nucleotide sequence: TGTGCCATTATGGACAGGCGGAACTATGGCTACACCTTC.

J is TRBJ2-5 and V is TRBV25-1, with TRBD1 as a possible D gene (5 bases). This CDR3 comprises 16 residues. V lost 0 bases to trimming and J lost 5 bases, with 16 bases between them. Germline V gene lookup returns CDR1 MGHDK and CDR2 SYGVNS. CDR3 in DNA: TGTGCCAGCAGTGAATATATCCTAGGGGTGATTGAGACCCAGTACTTC. Translating it yields CASSEYILGVIETQYF.

The J gene is TRBJ2-3, the V gene TRBV18; D ambiguous. The CDR3 is 11 residues long. Germline CDR1 and CDR2: KGHSH and LQKENI. Trimming left V 5 bases short and J 2 bases short, with 2 bases between. The CDR3 DNA reads TGTGCCAGCTCAGCCACAGATACGCAGTATTTT. It translates to CASSATDTQYF.

This chain links TRBV7-3 with TRBJ1-1; unclear D gene. This CDR3 spans 15 amino acids. Looked up from germline, CDR1 is SGHTA and CDR2 is FQGTGA. V lost 2 bases and J 6 bases, leaving 16 bases between the germline ends. CDR3: CASSLSVGATAEAFF. CDR3 DNA: TGTGCCAGCAGCTTATCGGTGGGCGCGACCGCTGAAGCTTTCTTT.

A note on this clone: The sample holds other DNA sequences that translate to the same CDR3. The rearrangement uses TRBV6-5 and TRBJ2-7; 7 bases fit TRBD1. CDR3 length equals 12 residues. J lost 1 base, V lost 7 bases, and 1 base had no gene match. From germline, CDR1 is MNHEY and CDR2 SVGAGI. The CDR3 region is CASKQGSYEQYF. The CDR3 DNA sequence: TGTGCCAGCAAACAGGGGTCCTACGAGCAGTACTTC.

V and J are TRBV9 and TRBJ2-2; D perhaps matches TRBD2 (6 bases). The V end lost 4 bases, the J end lost 8 bases, and 21 bases lay between the germline ends. The CDR3 has 16 amino acids. Germline assignment: CDR1 SGDLS and CDR2 YYNGEE. DNA for the CDR3: TGTGCCAGCAGCCCCTATCGGGGTTCCCGGGGGGGGGAGCTGTTTTTT. It encodes CASSPYRGSRGGELFF.

The J gene is TRBJ1-5, the V gene TRBV19, with D possibly matching TRBD1 (5 bases). V lost 7 bases and J lost 4, with 14 bases in between. This CDR3 spans 14 amino acids. Germline V gene data show CDR1 as LNHDA and CDR2 as SQIVND (reference sequence). CDR3: CASTHEQVNQPQHF. The CDR3 bases are TGTGCCAGTACCCACGAACAGGTTAATCAGCCCCAGCATTTT.

The CDR3 DNA sequence: TGTGCCAGCAGCCCCAGTAAGGTGGAAGCTTTCTTT. This gives the protein CASSPSKVEAFF. This sequence joins TRBV11-2 and TRBJ1-1; no clear D gene. V gave up 5 bases and J gave up 8 bases, with 12 bases separating them. The CDR3 length is 12 residues. Germline lookup yields CDR1 SGHAT and CDR2 FQNNGV. Full variable domain (remainder filled in from reference TRBV11-2 and TRBJ1-1): EAGVAQSPRYKIIEKRQSVAFWCNPISGHATLYWYQQILGQGPKLLIQFQNNGVVDDSQLPKDRFSAERLKGVDSTLKIQPAKLEDSAVYLCASSPSKVEAFFGQGTRLTVV.

This sequence joins TRBV13 and TRBJ2-7; 8 bases are shared with TRBD2. This CDR3 comprises 16 residues. Per germline, CDR1 PRHDT and CDR2 FYEKMQ (reference sequence). The trim removed 3 bases at V and 5 bases at J, leaving 12 bases unmatched. The CDR3 protein is CASSFSRGGPVHEQYF. Here the CDR3 DNA reads TGTGCCAGCAGCTTTTCTCGCGGGGGGCCCGTCCACGAGCAGTACTTC.

The V call is TRBV7-2, the J call TRBJ2-2; D gene uncertain. The V and J ends lost 2 bases and 6 bases respectively, with 7 bases between them. Germline V gives CDR1 SGHTA, CDR2 FQGNSA. The CDR3 has 13 amino acids. As DNA, the CDR3 is TGTGCCAGCAGCTTATCCCCCCCCGGGGAGCTGTTTTTT. It translates to CASSLSPPGELFF.